These 32 T cell receptor beta chains were all obtained from the same sample, sequenced in a study of cytomegalovirus exposure and HLA in healthy donors. Both 60 Vbeta primers and 13 Jbeta primers went into the PCR. Profiling relied on immunoSEQ multiplex PCR, and the TCRdb table lists in-frame clones only, not all of them. The table includes roughly 150,000 clones, approximately 73% detected once. Sequenced material: PBMCs. The receptors originated from a woman between 18 and 29 years old in good health and CMV-seronegative.

This clone occurred a few times. The rearrangement uses TRBV6-4 and TRBJ1-2; 7 positions match TRBD1. CDR3 length: 14 amino acids. Trimming took 3 bases from V and 7 from J; bases not matched to a gene: 8. CDR1 and CDR2 from the germline V gene are MRHNA and SNTAGT. The CDR3 nucleotides are TGTGCCAGCAGTGAGCTGACAGGGCGAGGTGGCTACACCTTC. Protein product: CASSELTGRGGYTF.

The J gene is TRBJ2-5, the V gene TRBV29-1, with D perhaps TRBD1 (6 bases). Germline V gene lookup returns CDR1 SQVTM and CDR2 ANQGSEA. Trimming shortened V by 1 base and J by 2 bases, and 8 bases separated the two germline ends. The CDR3 extends over 13 amino acids. The CDR3 DNA reads as TGCAGCGTTGAAGCGACAGGTCAAGAGACCCAGTACTTC. It yields the protein CSVEATGQETQYF.

The V and J genes are TRBV18 and TRBJ2-1; D may be TRBD1 (5 bases). Between the trimmed V and J ends, which lost 4 bases and 3 bases, there was a span of 10 bases. The CDR3 is made up of 14 amino acids. Germline-derived CDR1 and CDR2 are KGHSH and LQKENI. The CDR3 DNA sequence: TGTGCCAGCTCACAGGGGTTTTTCTACAATGAGCAGTTCTTC. This codes for CASSQGFFYNEQFF. Using reference TRBV18 and TRBJ2-1 for the parts outside the CDR3, the full variable domain is NAGVMQNPRHLVRRRGQEARLRCSPMKGHSHVYWYRQLPEEGLKFMVYLQKENIIDESGMPKERFSAEFPKEGPSILRIQQVVRGDSAAYFCASSQGFFYNEQFFGPGTRLTVL.

This clone showed up just once. This CDR3 is also generated by other DNA sequences in the sample. The chain uses TRBV7-9 and TRBJ2-2, with D possibly TRBD1 on 6 matching bases. CDR3 length: 15 residues. CDR1 is SEHNR and CDR2 is FQNEAQ in the germline V gene (reference sequence). Trimming shortened V by 1 base and J by 5 bases, and 11 bases separated the two germline ends. This CDR3 reads CASSLEGVRTGELFF. Here the CDR3 DNA reads TGTGCCAGCAGCTTAGAGGGGGTACGGACCGGGGAGCTGTTTTTT.

The chain combines TRBV19 with TRBJ2-7; possible D gene TRBD1, 5 bases. The CDR3 is made up of 18 amino acids. V lost 4 bases and J 1 base, leaving 23 bases between the germline ends. In germline, CDR1 is LNHDA, CDR2 SQIVND (reference sequence). For the CDR3, the DNA is TGTGCCAGTAGTACCACCGCCTTTGGCCGCAGGGCATCCTACGAGCAGTACTTC. This gives the protein CASSTTAFGRRASYEQYF.

The chain links TRBV18 to TRBJ2-7, with a possible D match to TRBD2 (6 bases). The CDR3 has 16 residues. V was cut by 3 bases and J by 6 bases, with 21 bases left in between. CDR1 KGHSH and CDR2 LQKENI come from the germline V gene. CDR3: CASSPALGLGRFEQYF. The CDR3 DNA sequence: TGTGCCAGCTCACCCGCTTTGGGACTCGGTCGTTTCGAGCAGTACTTC.

The chain uses TRBV5-6 and TRBJ1-1; D call uncertain. Germline V gives CDR1 SGHDT, CDR2 YYEEEE. This CDR3 comprises 14 residues. The germline V and J ends were trimmed by 1 base and 3 bases, with 10 bases remaining between them. CDR3 nucleotides: TGTGCCAGCAGCTTGACGGGATCCTACACTGAAGCTTTCTTT. Amino acids: CASSLTGSYTEAFF.

The count of this clone is one. The chain has TRBV6-5 and TRBJ1-1; D is unclear. CDR1 is MNHEY, CDR2 SVGAGI, per germline. Trimming left V 6 bases short and J 1 base short, with 9 bases between. The CDR3 consists of 13 residues. CDR3 sequence reads: CASRSNSNTEAFF. In DNA form, the CDR3 reads TGTGCCAGCAGATCAAATTCGAACACTGAAGCTTTCTTT.

The rearrangement links TRBV28 to TRBJ2-3, with D possibly being TRBD2 (5 bases). The germline gives CDR1 MDHEN, CDR2 SYDVKM. The CDR3 is made up of 20 amino acids. The V end was cut by 8 bases, the J end by 0 bases, with 30 bases between. Written as DNA, the CDR3 is TGTGCCAGCTATACTAGACAACTCGCCCGGCCGGATTTCAGCACAGATACGCAGTATTTT. It yields the protein CASYTRQLARPDFSTDTQYF.

The genes are TRBV27 and TRBJ1-5, with TRBD1 as a possible D gene (6 bases). Germline assignment: CDR1 MNHEY and CDR2 SMNVEV (reference sequence). V dropped 5 bases and J dropped 4 bases, with 24 bases sitting between them. This CDR3 spans 18 amino acids. Written as DNA, the CDR3 is TGTGCCAGCAGTCCCCGGACAGTATCGGCAATTGCAAATCAGCCCCAGCATTTT. This gives the protein CASSPRTVSAIANQPQHF.

Comment on this clone: Relative to the germline gene, one junction end is altered; a read error may explain this. The chain couples TRBV7-9 to TRBJ1-2; D uncertain. This CDR3 spans 15 amino acids. Germline V gene sequence: CDR1 SEHNR, CDR2 FQNEAQ (reference sequence). CDR3 in DNA: TGTTCCAGCAGCTTAGGAGCCGGGGTTAACTATGGCTACACCTTC. Its protein is CSSSLGAGVNYGYTF.

The gene calls are TRBV6-7 and TRBJ1-5; 10 nucleotides align to TRBD1. TRBV6-7 is reported as an ORF; its role is uncertain. The CDR3 extends over 19 amino acids. V shed 6 bases, J shed 4 bases, and the junction held 18 bases outside the gene matches. The CDR3 bases are TGTGCCAGCAGCCCTATGGACAGGGGGACGTATAATGGGAATCAGCCCCAGCATTTT. Amino acids: CASSPMDRGTYNGNQPQHF.

CDR3 sequence (DNA): TGTGCCTGGAAGGCGGGAAGGGCCTACAATGAGCAGTTCTTC. The encoded protein is CAWKAGRAYNEQFF. The chain recombines TRBV30 with TRBJ2-1, with D tentatively TRBD2 (6 bases). The germline gives CDR1 GTSNPN, CDR2 SVGIG (reference sequence). Trimming took 4 bases from V and 2 from J, leaving 12 bases between them. The CDR3 loop spans 14 amino acids.

In this sample, this clone turned up once. The chain recombines TRBV15 with TRBJ1-5; D uncertain. The CDR3 spans 16 residues. Germline loops: CDR1 LNHNV, CDR2 YYDKDF (reference sequence). V was pared by 2 bases and J by 1 base, with 12 bases between. The CDR3 is CATSRLPANSNQPQHF. In DNA, the CDR3 is TGTGCCACCAGCAGATTGCCCGCGAACAGCAATCAGCCCCAGCATTTT.

This rearrangement joins TRBV5-8 to TRBJ1-4; D gene uncertain. This CDR3 has 17 amino acids. V lost 4 bases and J 0 bases, leaving 16 bases between the germline ends. The germline V gene has CDR1 SGHTS and CDR2 YDEGEE. Written as DNA, the CDR3 is TGTGCCAGCAGCCGACTGCCCATTTTTGCAACTAATGAAAAACTGTTTTTT. This encodes CASSRLPIFATNEKLFF.

The rearrangement uses TRBV5-6 and TRBJ1-3; D possibly corresponds to TRBD1 (5 bases). The CDR3 is made up of 16 amino acids. V was trimmed by 0 bases and J by 0 bases, leaving 10 bases between them. Germline CDR1 SGHDT, CDR2 YYEEEE. In nucleotides, the CDR3 is TGTGCCAGCAGCTTGGGCTGGACACCCTCTGGAAACACCATATATTTT. This codes for CASSLGWTPSGNTIYF.

J is TRBJ1-5 and V is TRBV4-1, with D perhaps matching TRBD1 (6 bases). CDR1 and CDR2 (germline): MGHRA, YSYEKL. Deletions cut 1 base from V and 2 bases from J, with 12 bases between. The CDR3 loop spans 16 amino acids. CDR3 DNA: TGCGCCAGCAGCCAAGCGGGACATCTGGGCAATCAGCCCCAGCATTTT. The encoded protein is CASSQAGHLGNQPQHF.

The chain employs TRBV13 and TRBJ2-2; the D is unclear. V was cut by 6 bases and J by 4 bases, with 15 bases left in between. Germline CDR1 reads PRHDT; CDR2 reads FYEKMQ (reference sequence). The CDR3 consists of 15 residues. CDR3 in DNA: TGTGCCAGCAGACGACTCCTCCGAGGCACCGGGGAGCTGTTTTTT. This gives the protein CASRRLLRGTGELFF. Using reference TRBV13 and TRBJ2-2 for the parts outside the CDR3, the full variable domain is AAGVIQSPRHLIKEKRETATLKCYPIPRHDTVYWYQQGPGQDPQFLISFYEKMQSDKGSIPDRFSAQQFSDYHSELNMSSLELGDSALYFCASRRLLRGTGELFFGEGSRLTVL.

This clone is a singleton in its sample. The sample holds other DNA sequences that translate to the same CDR3. The chain joins TRBV4-2 to TRBJ2-7, with 8 bases that match TRBD2. J gave up 1 base and V 0 bases, and 2 bases lay outside the gene matches. Germline CDR1 LGHNA, CDR2 YNFKEQ. The CDR3 length is 15 residues. In DNA form, the CDR3 reads TGTGCCAGCAGCCAAGATCGGGGGGGGTCCTACGAGCAGTACTTC. Amino acids: CASSQDRGGSYEQYF.

The gene calls are TRBV5-1 and TRBJ2-1; TRBD2 matches at 12 bases. With 0 bases clipped from V and 7 bases from J, the junction kept 5 bases outside the gene matches. CDR1 is SGHRS and CDR2 is YFSETQ in the germline V gene. The CDR3 is 16 residues long. The CDR3 sequence is CASSLELAGGGNEQFF. CDR3 coding DNA: TGCGCCAGCAGCTTGGAACTAGCGGGAGGAGGGAATGAGCAGTTCTTC.

CDR3 sequence (DNA): TGTGCCAGCAGCCGGGGGACAGACTTCTCACCCCTCCACTTT. It codes for CASSRGTDFSPLHF. The rearrangement uses TRBV28 and TRBJ1-6; 7 nucleotides line up with TRBD1. V trimming: 6 bases; J trimming: 10 bases; junction bases outside the gene matches: 9. This CDR3 contains 14 residues. Looked up from germline, CDR1 is MDHEN and CDR2 is SYDVKM.

This sequence joins TRBV7-2 and TRBJ1-3, with TRBD1 matching over 8 bases. Losses at the gene ends were 1 base for V and 6 bases for J; bases not matched to a gene: 2. This CDR3 comprises 14 residues. Germline assignment: CDR1 SGHTA and CDR2 FQGNSA. The CDR3 nucleotides read TGTGCCAGCAGCTTAGTGACAGGGGAAAACACCATATATTTT. It codes for CASSLVTGENTIYF.

This chain links TRBV7-2 with TRBJ1-1, with 8 bases lining up with TRBD1. Germline V gene data show CDR1 as SGHTA and CDR2 as FQGNSA. V dropped 5 bases and J dropped 5; count of bases not matched to a gene: 10. The CDR3 has 15 residues. The CDR3 reads CASSQASGGGTEAFF. Written as DNA, the CDR3 is TGTGCCAGCAGCCAAGCTTCAGGGGGCGGAACTGAAGCTTTCTTT.

This sequence joins TRBV28 and TRBJ2-1; 7 nucleotides agree with TRBD2. The CDR3 extends over 16 amino acids. The germline V gene has CDR1 MDHEN and CDR2 SYDVKM. Germline trimming cut 6 bases from V and 2 bases from J; bases unmatched to any gene: 10. The CDR3 region has the DNA TGTGCCAGCAGCCCTGCGGCTGGGGGGGCCTACAATGAGCAGTTCTTC. This translates into CASSPAAGGAYNEQFF.

The rearrangement joins TRBV27 to TRBJ2-5; tentatively, D is TRBD1 (5 bases). CDR3 length equals 13 residues. V lost 3 bases and J lost 5, with 10 bases in between. Per germline, CDR1 MNHEY and CDR2 SMNVEV (reference sequence). The CDR3 is CASSLSRVETQYF. DNA for the CDR3: TGTGCCAGCAGTTTGTCCAGGGTGGAGACCCAGTACTTC.

The J gene is TRBJ2-2, the V gene TRBV7-3; 11 bases match TRBD2. The V gene's germline CDR1 is SGHTA and CDR2 FQGTGA. This CDR3 has 15 residues. With 4 bases clipped from V and 6 bases from J, the junction kept 4 bases outside the gene matches. CDR3 residues: CASSSPSGGSGELFF. CDR3 DNA: TGTGCCAGCAGCTCACCTAGCGGGGGGTCCGGGGAGCTGTTTTTT.

This sequence joins TRBV6-6 and TRBJ2-1; 7 nucleotides line up with TRBD2. This CDR3 comprises 13 residues. V shed 6 bases, J shed 5 bases, and the junction held 4 bases outside the gene matches. In germline, CDR1 is MNHNY, CDR2 SVGAGI (reference sequence). Written as DNA, the CDR3 is TGTGCCAGCAGCTCGGGAGGAGACAATGAGCAGTTCTTC. Translating gives CASSSGGDNEQFF.

This clone has more than one count but fewer than ten. The chain recombines TRBV7-2 with TRBJ1-4, with D possibly matching TRBD1 (5 bases). Germline values: CDR1 SGHTA, CDR2 FQGNSA. V lost 5 bases to trimming and J lost 8 bases, with 18 bases between them. The CDR3 has 15 residues. The CDR3 DNA sequence: TGTGCCAGCAGCCCTAACTCAGGGCAGCGCGAAAAACTGTTTTTT. Protein product: CASSPNSGQREKLFF.

The CDR3: CASSRGFNEQYF. The CDR3 nucleotides are TGTGCCAGCAGTAGAGGGTTCAACGAGCAGTACTTC. This chain links TRBV7-6 with TRBJ2-7, with D perhaps TRBD2 (5 bases). Per the germline V gene, CDR1 is SGHVS and CDR2 is FNYEAQ. The germline V and J ends were trimmed by 6 bases and 5 bases, with 11 bases remaining between them. This CDR3 has 12 amino acids.

The chain links TRBV27 to TRBJ2-5, with 13 bases aligning to TRBD2. There are 15 residues in the CDR3. The V segment lost 5 bases and the J segment 5 bases; nucleotides outside the gene matches: 5. Germline CDR1 is MNHEY and CDR2 is SMNVEV (reference sequence). CDR3 sequence reads: CASSLRLAGGETQYF. CDR3 nucleotide sequence: TGTGCCAGCAGTCTCCGACTAGCGGGAGGCGAGACCCAGTACTTC.

This sequence joins TRBV2 and TRBJ2-2; perhaps TRBD2 as D (6 bases). V was cut by 8 bases and J by 0 bases, with 10 bases left in between. CDR1 and CDR2 (germline): SNHLY, FYNNEI. There are 14 residues in the CDR3. CDR3 loop: CASVRGTNTGELFF. The CDR3 nucleotides are TGTGCCAGCGTTCGGGGGACGAACACCGGGGAGCTGTTTTTT.

The V gene is TRBV11-2, the J gene TRBJ2-1; TRBD2 matches 9 bases. The CDR3 runs 15 residues. Losses at the gene ends were 2 bases for V and 6 bases for J; bases not matched to a gene: 5. Germline CDR1 and CDR2: SGHAT and FQNNGV. The CDR3 loop is CASSLWTSVSNEQFF. In DNA, the CDR3 is TGTGCCAGCAGCTTATGGACTAGCGTCTCCAATGAGCAGTTCTTC.